The clone carrying this T cell receptor beta chain was seen a few times. The sample is drawn from a study of molecular identifiers for immune sequencing clone quantification. V was shortened by 2 bases and J by 0 bases, with 18 bases between the two germline ends. The germline gives CDR1 SGHDT, CDR2 YYEEEE. CDR3 length: 17 amino acids. From the PCR reads, TCRdb called clonotypes with MiXCR, one entry per CDR3 protein. Of approximately 500,000 distinct CDR3 sequences listed, less than 30% are singletons. This chain joins TRBV5-6 and TRBJ2-7; D is possibly TRBD2 (6 bases). The receptor's source is a human donor in good health. Some libraries in this study had Jurkat cell RNA spiked in. Specimen: naive CD8+ T cells from blood, with Jurkat cell RNA spiked in. Indicated subset: FACS-sorted CD8+CD4-CCR7+CD45RA+ naive T cells. The CDR3 sequence is CASSFGEAGGNSYEQYF. The CDR3 coding sequence is TGTGCCAGCAGCTTTGGAGAGGCCGGGGGAAACTCCTACGAGCAGTACTTC. Looking up the rest from reference TRBV5-6 and TRBJ2-7 gives the full variable domain: DAGVTQSPTHLIKTRGQQVTLRCSPKSGHDTVSWYQQALGQGPQFIFQYYEEEERQRGNFPDRFSGHQFPNYSSELNVNALLLGDSALYLCASSFGEAGGNSYEQYFGPGTRLTVT.